The source of this T cell receptor (beta chain) is a study of T cells after posttransplantation cyclophosphamide. V shed 0 bases and J shed 7 bases, with 9 bases lying between them. The germline CDR1 and CDR2 sequences are ENHRY and SYGVKD. This CDR3 contains 14 residues. The table came from immunoSEQ multiplex PCR; TCRdb's copy has only in-frame clones and leaves some out. The data show around 22,000 clones, 80% to 90% seen once. Methotrexate plus calcineurin inhibitor accompanied controls' myeloablative marrow transplants; sampling was 1 year later. The chain has TRBV10-3 and TRBJ2-2; possible D gene TRBD2, 5 bases. The source of this sequence is a female patient aged 50-59 years who received an allogeneic stem cell transplant from an unrelated donor, was CMV-positive, and had chronic GVHD only. Some T cells may be provided by the graft donor. The material sequenced was PBMCs, taken after an allogeneic stem cell transplant with a calcineurin inhibitor and methotrexate. The CDR3 DNA follows: TGTGCCATCAGTGAGTCAAGAGGGAGCGGGGAGCTGTTTTTT. Translated: CAISESRGSGELFF.